The sequence of this T cell receptor beta chain was determined in a study of T cells after yellow fever vaccination. Study summary: Preparation of fractions with low cell numbers was performed using SMART-Seq v4 Ultra Low Input. Study-wide results and caveats: Overall, a small share of clonotypes was seen in both CD4 and CD8 compartments. Most clones from primary vaccination were detected again post-booster (almost 98% CD4, 88% CD8).

Germline-derived CDR1 and CDR2 are KGHDR and SFDVKD. Trimming took off 4 bases at V and 3 bases at J, with 14 bases between the two ends. This CDR3 is 15 amino acids long. This clonotype was detected ten times or more. The antigen is unknown. The authors made TCR cDNA by 5'RACE template switching, adding a universal primer site and UMIs. MiXCR, applied by TCRdb to the 5' RACE reads, yields one record per CDR3 protein. The sample contains 250,000 to 400,000 distinct CDR3 sequences, roughly 3.9% of which appear only once. The sequenced sample was PBMCs, obtained 5 days after the yellow fever booster vaccination. The TCR comes from a man aged 18 to 35 who received the YFV17D yellow fever vaccine. J is TRBJ2-5 and V is TRBV24-1, with D possibly TRBD1 on 6 matching bases. CDR3 protein: CATSDATGTKETQYF. DNA for the CDR3: TGTGCCACCAGTGACGCTACCGGGACAAAAGAGACCCAGTACTTC.